One and the same sample provided the 23 T cell receptor beta chains below, sequenced in a study of radiotherapy plus CTLA-4 blockade in lung cancer. This table comes from immunoSEQ multiplex PCR, and its TCRdb copy is limited to in-frame clones, with some not included. The repertoire holds about 66,000 clones, with about four fifths as singletons. Sequenced material: peripheral blood, taken from a patient treated with radiotherapy plus ipilimumab. These receptors all stem from a human donor with non-small cell lung cancer who had a partial response to radiotherapy plus ipilimumab.

This clone was seen a few times. The chain is built from TRBV30 and TRBJ2-5, with TRBD1 matching 7 bases. Germline CDR1 GTSNPN, CDR2 SVGIG (reference sequence). J was trimmed by 2 bases and V by 7 bases; bases with no gene match: 10. The CDR3 is made up of 14 amino acids. The CDR3 DNA reads TGTGCCTCGAATAGCGACAGGGATCAAGAGACCCAGTACTTC. Translated, it gives CASNSDRDQETQYF.

This chain uses TRBV6-5 with TRBJ1-2; maybe TRBD1 (6 bases). The CDR3 length is 13 residues. Germline V lookup: CDR1 MNHEY, CDR2 SVGAGI. Between the trimmed V and J ends, which lost 7 bases and 2 bases, there was a span of 11 bases. The CDR3 region has the DNA TGTGCCAGCACTCTAGACAGGAACTATGGCTACACCTTC. The encoded protein is CASTLDRNYGYTF.

The chain combines TRBV7-2 with TRBJ1-2; 7 bases are a match to TRBD1. Germline assignment: CDR1 SGHTA and CDR2 FQGNSA. The CDR3 runs 15 residues. J gave up 8 bases and V 5 bases, and 14 bases lay outside the gene matches. This CDR3 is CASSLSGEGGWGYTF. As DNA, the CDR3 is TGTGCCAGCAGCCTTAGTGGGGAAGGGGGCTGGGGCTACACCTTC.

The V gene is TRBV5-1, the J gene TRBJ2-2; TRBD2 matches at 11 bases. Germline V lookup: CDR1 SGHRS, CDR2 YFSETQ. The ends lost 2 bases at V and 6 bases at J; junction bases unmatched: 3. The CDR3 totals 15 residues. The CDR3 loop reads CASSLLAGAPGELFF. The CDR3, as DNA: TGCGCCAGCAGCTTACTAGCGGGAGCCCCCGGGGAGCTGTTTTTT. The full variable domain, rest sourced from reference TRBV5-1 and TRBJ2-2, is KAGVTQTPRYLIKTRGQQVTLSCSPISGHRSVSWYQQTPGQGLQFLFEYFSETQRNKGNFPGRFSGRQFSNSRSEMNVSTLELGDSALYLCASSLLAGAPGELFFGEGSRLTVL.

The chain recombines TRBV15 with TRBJ2-7; no reliable D call. CDR1 LNHNV and CDR2 YYDKDF come from the germline V gene (reference sequence). The CDR3 has 14 amino acids. V gave up 0 bases and J gave up 1 base, with 7 bases separating them. CDR3 amino acids: CATSRDPGSYEQYF. In DNA form, the CDR3 reads TGTGCCACCAGCAGAGATCCCGGGTCCTACGAGCAGTACTTC.

The chain employs TRBV18 and TRBJ2-3; no clear D. CDR3 length equals 12 residues. Germline CDR1 and CDR2: KGHSH and LQKENI. Deletions cut 2 bases from V and 4 bases from J, with 4 bases between. CDR3 DNA: TGTGCCAGCTCACCAGTAGCAGATACGCAGTATTTT. It is translated as CASSPVADTQYF.

The chain combines TRBV19 with TRBJ1-1; maybe TRBD1 (6 bases). The V gene lost 5 bases and the J gene lost 1 base, with 11 bases spanning the gap. The CDR3 covers 14 residues. Germline CDR1 LNHDA, CDR2 SQIVND (reference sequence). CDR3 region: CASSGRGANTEAFF. CDR3 DNA: TGTGCCAGTAGTGGTCGGGGGGCGAACACTGAAGCTTTCTTT. The full variable domain, in which reference TRBV19 and TRBJ1-1 provide the parts outside the CDR3, is DGGITQSPKYLFRKEGQNVTLSCEQNLNHDAMYWYRQDPGQGLRLIYYSQIVNDFQKGDIAEGYSVSREKKESFPLTVTSAQKNPTAFYLCASSGRGANTEAFFGQGTRLTVV.

The rearrangement links TRBV7-2 to TRBJ2-7; no definite D call. V lost 3 bases and J lost 3, with 3 bases in between. The CDR3 loop spans 11 amino acids. Germline CDR1 SGHTA, CDR2 FQGNSA. The CDR3 DNA follows: TGTGCCAGCAGCTTCTACTACGAGCAGTACTTC. It encodes CASSFYYEQYF.

The CDR3 here is CASSLWGTVNTGELFF. Here the CDR3 DNA reads TGCGCCAGCAGCTTGTGGGGGACAGTTAACACCGGGGAGCTGTTTTTT. V usage is TRBV5-1 and J usage is TRBJ2-2; TRBD1 agrees at 7 bases. The CDR3 loop spans 16 amino acids. The germline CDR1 and CDR2 sequences are SGHRS and YFSETQ. With V trimmed by 1 base and J by 2 bases, 5 bases remained unmatched. The complete variable domain, with remaining parts taken from reference TRBV5-1 and TRBJ2-2, reads KAGVTQTPRYLIKTRGQQVTLSCSPISGHRSVSWYQQTPGQGLQFLFEYFSETQRNKGNFPGRFSGRQFSNSRSEMNVSTLELGDSALYLCASSLWGTVNTGELFFGEGSRLTVL.

V and J are TRBV5-4 and TRBJ2-5, with D perhaps TRBD2 (6 bases). Deletions cut 0 bases from V and 3 bases from J, with 12 bases between. Germline lookup yields CDR1 SGHNT and CDR2 YYREEE (reference sequence). This CDR3 spans 15 amino acids. In nucleotides, the CDR3 is TGTGCCAGCAGCTTGGGCGGGACGAACAAAGAGACCCAGTACTTC. This sequence encodes CASSLGGTNKETQYF.

The chain links TRBV19 to TRBJ2-1; D gene unclear. The CDR3 spans 13 residues. CDR1 is LNHDA, CDR2 SQIVND, per germline (reference sequence). V lost 6 bases and J 6 bases, leaving 12 bases between the germline ends. The CDR3 reads CASSRTPSNEQFF. The CDR3 bases are TGTGCCAGTAGCCGAACTCCCTCCAATGAGCAGTTCTTC.

This chain uses TRBV5-5 with TRBJ1-2; D unclear. The V gene's germline CDR1 is SGHKS and CDR2 YYEKEE (reference sequence). The CDR3 sequence is 18 residues long. With 4 bases removed from V and 4 bases from J, the gap between germline ends came to 26 bases. Written as DNA, the CDR3 is TGTGCCAGCAGCCCCCCGGGGAGTTTCGACGACATACCCTATGGCTACACCTTC. The encoded protein is CASSPPGSFDDIPYGYTF.

V gene TRBV27 combines with J gene TRBJ1-2; 8 bases are a match to TRBD1. The junction had 9 bases not matched to a gene; V was cut back by 4 bases and J by 2 bases. Germline-derived CDR1 and CDR2 are MNHEY and SMNVEV (reference sequence). There are 16 residues in the CDR3. CDR3: CASSSAQRTGNYGYTF. The CDR3 bases are TGTGCCAGCAGTTCGGCTCAACGGACAGGGAACTATGGCTACACCTTC.

This clone appeared a few times. The chain carries TRBV5-1 and TRBJ1-5; D perhaps matches TRBD1 (6 bases). CDR1 SGHRS and CDR2 YFSETQ come from the germline V gene. V lost 1 base and J 4 bases, leaving 15 bases between the germline ends. The CDR3 length is 16 residues. The CDR3 nucleotides read TGCGCCAGCAGCTTGACCGGGGGGCAGCCGAATCAGCCCCAGCATTTT. Amino acids: CASSLTGGQPNQPQHF.

The chain links TRBV7-9 to TRBJ2-1, with D tentatively TRBD1 (5 bases). The CDR3 has 15 amino acids. Germline CDR1 SEHNR, CDR2 FQNEAQ (reference sequence). The V and J ends lost 3 bases and 7 bases respectively, with 16 bases between them. The CDR3 is CASSFRPLDSNEQFF. The CDR3 DNA follows: TGTGCCAGCAGCTTTCGACCCCTTGACAGTAATGAGCAGTTCTTC.

The V gene is TRBV28, the J gene TRBJ1-5, with D perhaps TRBD1 (5 bases). The germline gives CDR1 MDHEN, CDR2 SYDVKM. V lost 5 bases, J lost 7 bases, and 18 bases lay in between. This CDR3 is 15 amino acids long. CDR3 in amino acids: CASSPPIGGGQPQHF. Written as DNA, the CDR3 is TGTGCCAGCAGTCCCCCAATCGGGGGAGGGCAGCCCCAGCATTTT. The entire variable domain, with the rest obtained from reference TRBV28 and TRBJ1-5, is as follows: DVKVTQSSRYLVKRTGEKVFLECVQDMDHENMFWYRQDPGLGLRLIYFSYDVKMKEKGDIPEGYSVSREKKERFSLILESASTNQTSMYLCASSPPIGGGQPQHFGDGTRLSIL.

Comment on this clone: The same CDR3 arises from other DNA sequences in this sample as well. The V gene is TRBV30, the J gene TRBJ1-1; TRBD1 is a possible D gene (6 bases). With 0 bases removed from V and 2 bases from J, the gap between germline ends came to 7 bases. The CDR3 consists of 13 residues. Germline CDR1 and CDR2: GTSNPN and SVGIG (reference sequence). This CDR3 is CAWSVQGNTEAFF. DNA for the CDR3: TGTGCCTGGAGTGTACAGGGAAACACTGAAGCTTTCTTT.

CDR3 sequence (DNA): TGTGCCAGCAGCTCCCTGGGACAGCAGAACACCGGGGAGCTGTTTTTT. Residues: CASSSLGQQNTGELFF. The J gene is TRBJ2-2, the V gene TRBV11-2; 7 bases are shared with TRBD1. J gave up 1 base and V 4 bases, and 6 bases lay outside the gene matches. The CDR3 consists of 16 residues. Germline V gene sequence: CDR1 SGHAT, CDR2 FQNNGV.

The genes are TRBV9 and TRBJ2-2, with 10 bases lining up with TRBD2. Germline assignment: CDR1 SGDLS and CDR2 YYNGEE. This CDR3 is built from 17 residues. Trimming took 6 bases from V and 1 from J; bases not matched to a gene: 9. As DNA, the CDR3 is TGTGCCAGCACCGGTCACATAGCGGGAGGGAACACCGGGGAGCTGTTTTTT. Translation gives CASTGHIAGGNTGELFF.

This clone was seen just once. The rearrangement uses TRBV29-1 and TRBJ2-5, with TRBD2 identical over 15 bases. The CDR3 sequence is 16 residues long. The V and J ends lost 7 bases and 1 base, in that order; junction bases with no gene match: 7. Germline assignment: CDR1 SQVTM and CDR2 ANQGSEA. The CDR3 here is CSAGGLAGGPQETQYF. CDR3 coding DNA: TGCAGCGCCGGAGGACTAGCGGGAGGGCCCCAAGAGACCCAGTACTTC. Combining the CDR3 with reference TRBV29-1 and TRBJ2-5 gives the whole variable domain SAVISQKPSRDICQRGTSLTIQCQVDSQVTMMFWYRQQPGQSLTLIATANQGSEATYESGFVIDKFPISRPNLTFSTLTVSNMSPEDSSIYLCSAGGLAGGPQETQYFGPGTRLLVL.

The V and J genes are TRBV2 and TRBJ1-1; 9 bases align to TRBD1. CDR1 and CDR2 from the germline V gene are SNHLY and FYNNEI. CDR3 length: 15 residues. V dropped 8 bases and J dropped 4; count of bases not matched to a gene: 11. CDR3 residues: CASHKTGGTGTEAFF. In DNA, the CDR3 is TGTGCCAGCCACAAAACAGGGGGCACGGGCACTGAAGCTTTCTTT.

This clone was recorded a few times. The rearrangement uses TRBV6-1 and TRBJ1-4; a weak D match, TRBD1 (5 bases). V lost 4 bases and J lost 6, with 12 bases in between. This CDR3 contains 14 residues. Germline lookup yields CDR1 MNHNS and CDR2 SASEGT. The CDR3 region has the DNA TGTGCCAGCAGTGCCTCAGGGTGGGATGAAAAACTGTTTTTT. Amino acids: CASSASGWDEKLFF.

The chain couples TRBV7-9 to TRBJ1-3; 8 bases are a match to TRBD1. Germline CDR1 and CDR2: SEHNR and FQNEAQ (reference sequence). The CDR3 has 15 residues. The V gene end was trimmed by 6 bases and the J gene end by 0 bases; junction bases not matched to a gene: 4. CDR3 sequence (DNA): TGTGCCAGCAGTTCCGACAGGGGCTCTGGAAACACCATATATTTT. Protein product: CASSSDRGSGNTIYF.